A single sample is the source of the 28 T cell receptor beta chains below, sequenced in a study of blood T cell repertoires in COVID-19. Measured with immunoSEQ multiplex PCR; TCRdb has only the in-frame clones, and not every one. The profile shows about 150,000 clones, almost 85% of them singletons. The sequenced sample was peripheral blood. These receptors were taken from a woman older than 75 with COVID-19, enrolled during active disease.

V and J are TRBV27 and TRBJ1-5; possibly TRBD1 for D (6 bases). The CDR3 consists of 16 residues. The V end was cut by 7 bases, the J end by 0 bases, with 16 bases between. Germline V gives CDR1 MNHEY, CDR2 SMNVEV (reference sequence). CDR3 coding DNA: TGTGCCAGCAAGGGACATCGCCATTATAGCAATCAGCCCCAGCATTTT. It is translated as CASKGHRHYSNQPQHF.

J is TRBJ1-5 and V is TRBV14; D possibly corresponds to TRBD1 (5 bases). This CDR3 region has 14 residues. Trimming took off 3 bases at V and 6 bases at J, with 12 bases between the two ends. Germline lookup yields CDR1 SGHDN and CDR2 FVKESK. As DNA, the CDR3 is TGTGCCAGCAGCCAGGGACGGGGGGGTCAGCCCCAGCATTTT. Residues: CASSQGRGGQPQHF.

The chain links TRBV4-3 to TRBJ1-2; D ambiguous. V gave up 4 bases and J gave up 3 bases, with 9 bases separating them. The germline CDR1 and CDR2 sequences are LGHNA and YSLEER. The CDR3 is made up of 13 amino acids. Here the CDR3 DNA reads TGCGCCAGCAGCCCAGTGTCCCACTATGGCTACACCTTC. It encodes CASSPVSHYGYTF.

As regards this clone: Other DNA sequences from this sample encode an identical CDR3 as well. The chain carries TRBV30 and TRBJ1-5; 8 bases are shared with TRBD1. The CDR3 runs 13 residues. J lost 4 bases, V lost 2 bases, and 1 base had no gene match. Germline V CDR1 and CDR2: GTSNPN, SVGIG (reference sequence). For the CDR3, the DNA is TGTGCCTGGAGTCGACAGGGGAATCAGCCCCAGCATTTT. Its protein is CAWSRQGNQPQHF.

The sample holds a few counts of this clone. The chain joins TRBV6-4 to TRBJ2-5; 14 nucleotides agree with TRBD2. The CDR3 has 16 residues. Germline assignment: CDR1 MRHNA and CDR2 SNTAGT. V lost 5 bases, J lost 5 bases, and 7 bases stayed unmatched. CDR3 in amino acids: CASSPRTSGRLETQYF. The CDR3 coding sequence is TGTGCCAGCAGTCCCCGGACTAGCGGGAGGTTGGAGACCCAGTACTTC.

J is TRBJ2-3 and V is TRBV6-2 or TRBV6-3; D is ambiguous. CDR1 is MNHEY, CDR2 SVGEGT, per germline. V lost 6 bases, J lost 2 bases, and 15 bases lay in between. This CDR3 comprises 15 residues. CDR3 nucleotides: TGTGCCAGCAGCCGGTCGGTCCCGTTCACAGATACGCAGTATTTT. The encoded protein is CASSRSVPFTDTQYF.

V gene TRBV4-1 combines with J gene TRBJ1-2, with 9 bases fitting TRBD1. CDR1 is MGHRA and CDR2 is YSYEKL in the germline V gene. This CDR3 is 15 amino acids long. J was trimmed by 7 bases and V by 4 bases; bases with no gene match: 10. CDR3 nucleotide sequence: TGCGCCAGCAGCCCTGGTCTAGGACAGGGGCCTGGCTACACCTTC. Translating it yields CASSPGLGQGPGYTF.

V gene TRBV2 combines with J gene TRBJ1-1; maybe TRBD1 (6 bases). The CDR3 extends over 11 amino acids. V lost 6 bases, J lost 8 bases, and 10 bases lay in between. Germline V lookup: CDR1 SNHLY, CDR2 FYNNEI. This CDR3 reads CASRATGEAFF. CDR3 coding DNA: TGTGCCAGCAGAGCTACAGGGGAAGCTTTCTTT.

The chain is built from TRBV2 and TRBJ2-5; TRBD1 aligns across 11 bases. The CDR3 runs 14 residues. Trimming removed 4 bases from V and 4 bases from J; junction bases left unmatched: 2. CDR1 and CDR2 (germline): SNHLY, FYNNEI. The CDR3 DNA reads as TGTGCCAGCAGTGGGACAGGGGGCTTAGAGACCCAGTACTTC. It translates to CASSGTGGLETQYF.

This chain connects TRBV28 to TRBJ2-7; the match to TRBD1 covers 9 bases. V trimming: 6 bases; J trimming: 1 base; junction bases outside the gene matches: 7. Looked up from germline, CDR1 is MDHEN and CDR2 is SYDVKM. CDR3 length: 15 residues. The CDR3 is CASRLRTGVSYEQYF. CDR3 in DNA: TGTGCCAGCAGACTCAGGACAGGGGTGTCCTACGAGCAGTACTTC.

This chain connects TRBV11-2 to TRBJ1-6; tentatively, D is TRBD1 (6 bases). V lost 5 bases and J lost 8, with 10 bases in between. Germline V gene lookup returns CDR1 SGHAT and CDR2 FQNNGV. The CDR3 has 13 amino acids. The CDR3 loop is CASSTHRDSPLHF. The CDR3 bases are TGTGCCAGCAGCACCCACAGGGATTCACCCCTCCACTTT.

J is TRBJ2-3 and V is TRBV18; D possibly corresponds to TRBD2 (5 bases). The CDR3 contains 17 residues. From germline, CDR1 is KGHSH and CDR2 LQKENI. Trimming removed 0 bases at V and 2 bases at J, with 15 bases between. The CDR3 bases are TGTGCCAGCTCACCACCTGGTCTAGCAGCCTCCACAGATACGCAGTATTTT. This sequence encodes CASSPPGLAASTDTQYF.

V usage is TRBV2 and J usage is TRBJ2-3, with 10 bases aligning to TRBD2. Germline V CDR1 and CDR2: SNHLY, FYNNEI. Trimming took 2 bases from V and 6 from J; bases not matched to a gene: 2. There are 14 residues in the CDR3. CDR3 in amino acids: CASSELAGADTQYF. Written as DNA, the CDR3 is TGTGCCAGCAGTGAACTAGCGGGAGCGGATACGCAGTATTTT.

CDR3 sequence: CASSEPGGPYEQYF. CDR3 DNA sequence: TGTGCCAGCAGTGAACCAGGGGGGCCCTACGAGCAGTACTTC. The gene calls are TRBV25-1 and TRBJ2-7; possible D gene TRBD1, 7 bases. The V and J ends lost 2 bases and 2 bases respectively, with 10 bases between them. CDR1 is MGHDK, CDR2 SYGVNS, per germline. The CDR3 is 14 amino acids.

Only a few counts were recorded for this clone. The genes are TRBV5-1 and TRBJ1-2, with TRBD1 matching over 9 bases. CDR1 is SGHRS, CDR2 YFSETQ, per germline. The J segment lost 6 bases and the V segment lost 2 bases, leaving 2 bases of the junction unmatched. There are 13 residues in the CDR3. CDR3 DNA: TGCGCCAGCAGCTTTGACAGGGGGGATGGCTACACCTTC. Translating it yields CASSFDRGDGYTF.

The chain combines TRBV5-1 with TRBJ2-3; 8 nucleotides line up with TRBD1. Unmatched junction bases numbered 9, after V lost 0 bases and J lost 6 bases. The CDR3 covers 16 residues. Germline values: CDR1 SGHRS, CDR2 YFSETQ. The CDR3 sequence: CASSLVPGGAYDTQYF. The CDR3 bases are TGCGCCAGCAGCTTGGTGCCAGGGGGCGCGTATGATACGCAGTATTTT.

This chain joins TRBV18 and TRBJ1-1; 7 positions agree with TRBD1. Germline CDR1 KGHSH, CDR2 LQKENI. The CDR3 loop spans 16 amino acids. The trim removed 3 bases at V and 2 bases at J, leaving 9 bases unmatched. CDR3: CASSPRTGRGNTEAFF. The CDR3 DNA is TGTGCCAGCTCACCTCGGACAGGAAGGGGAAACACTGAAGCTTTCTTT.

As to this clone: Distinct nucleotide sequences in the sample also encode this CDR3. The chain joins TRBV18 to TRBJ1-2; 7 bases are shared with TRBD1. The CDR3 contains 13 residues. Per germline, CDR1 KGHSH and CDR2 LQKENI. The V segment lost 2 bases and the J segment 3 bases; nucleotides outside the gene matches: 0. CDR3 loop: CASSPDRDYGYTF. The DNA for the CDR3 is TGTGCCAGCTCACCAGACAGGGACTATGGCTACACCTTC.

The chain recombines TRBV6-5 with TRBJ1-5; D may be TRBD1 (5 bases). The germline V gene encodes CDR1 MNHEY and CDR2 SVGAGI. The V end lost 2 bases, the J end lost 6 bases, and 8 bases lay between the germline ends. The CDR3 loop spans 13 amino acids. The CDR3 loop is CASSYDSFQPQHF. The CDR3 nucleotides read TGTGCCAGCAGTTACGACAGCTTTCAGCCCCAGCATTTT.

J is TRBJ1-2 and V is TRBV18; D may be TRBD1 (5 bases). The V and J ends lost 3 bases and 4 bases respectively, with 6 bases between them. Germline values: CDR1 KGHSH, CDR2 LQKENI. CDR3 length: 12 amino acids. DNA for the CDR3: TGTGCCAGCTCACCCGACAGCTATGGCTACACCTTC. Translation: CASSPDSYGYTF.

The chain combines TRBV7-9 with TRBJ1-1, with TRBD1 identical over 10 bases. V lost 1 base, J lost 10 bases, and 3 bases stayed unmatched. CDR3 length: 13 residues. Germline V gene lookup returns CDR1 SEHNR and CDR2 FQNEAQ (reference sequence). The CDR3 loop is CASSLEGTGAAFF. CDR3 DNA: TGTGCCAGCAGCTTAGAGGGGACAGGGGCAGCTTTCTTT.

The chain carries TRBV6-2 or TRBV6-3 and TRBJ2-5; TRBD1 matches at 9 bases. J lost 2 bases, V lost 6 bases, and 7 bases had no gene match. The CDR3 extends over 15 amino acids. Per the germline V gene, CDR1 is MNHEY and CDR2 is SVGEGT. The CDR3 spells CASSKPGTGQETQYF. CDR3 coding DNA: TGTGCCAGCAGCAAGCCCGGGACAGGGCAAGAGACCCAGTACTTC.

The chain employs TRBV18 and TRBJ1-5, with 7 bases aligning to TRBD1. The germline CDR1 and CDR2 sequences are KGHSH and LQKENI. The CDR3 is 15 amino acids. The ends lost 2 bases at V and 6 bases at J; junction bases unmatched: 7. The CDR3 DNA reads TGTGCCAGCTCACCAACTTACAGGGGTGGTCAGCCCCAGCATTTT. It is translated as CASSPTYRGGQPQHF.

The chain joins TRBV12-3 or TRBV12-4 to TRBJ1-5; D gene ambiguous. Trimming left V 3 bases short and J 3 bases short, with 6 bases between. The CDR3 length is 13 residues. The CDR3 is CASSLYFNQPQHF. The CDR3 DNA follows: TGTGCCAGCAGTTTGTACTTCAATCAGCCCCAGCATTTT.

This chain links TRBV3-1 (or the pseudogene TRBV3-2) with TRBJ2-3, with 8 bases matching TRBD2. Looked up from germline, CDR1 is LGHDT and CDR2 is YNNKEL (reference sequence). Trimming at V came to 0 bases and at J to 6 bases, leaving 20 bases not matched to a gene. The CDR3 is 20 amino acids. CDR3 DNA sequence: TGTGCCAGCAGCCAAGATCACGGCTCTCTTAGCGGGGATACACAGGATACGCAGTATTTT. Protein product: CASSQDHGSLSGDTQDTQYF.

This clone has more than one count but fewer than ten. The chain recombines TRBV5-1 with TRBJ2-7, with a possible D match to TRBD1 (5 bases). V dropped 0 bases and J dropped 0 bases, with 7 bases sitting between them. CDR3 length: 14 residues. Germline V gene sequence: CDR1 SGHRS, CDR2 YFSETQ. The CDR3 sequence is CASSLAQVSYEQYF. The CDR3 DNA reads TGCGCCAGCAGCTTGGCACAGGTCTCCTACGAGCAGTACTTC.

V and J are TRBV7-8 and TRBJ2-3; TRBD2 might be the D (6 bases). V was shortened by 4 bases and J by 2 bases, with 10 bases between the two germline ends. This CDR3 comprises 14 residues. CDR1 and CDR2 (germline): SGHVS, FQNEAQ. The CDR3 is CASSWGLYTDTQYF. Written as DNA, the CDR3 is TGTGCCAGCAGCTGGGGACTGTACACAGATACGCAGTATTTT.

This clone was recorded only once. This chain connects TRBV9 to TRBJ2-3; 13 nucleotides line up with TRBD2. Per the germline V gene, CDR1 is SGDLS and CDR2 is YYNGEE. V shed 0 bases, J shed 4 bases, and the junction held 5 bases outside the gene matches. The CDR3 has 17 residues. CDR3 DNA: TGTGCCAGCAGCGTAGGACTAGCGGGAGGAGCCTCAGATACGCAGTATTTT. This translates into CASSVGLAGGASDTQYF.